Listed below are T cell receptor beta chains from one sample, sequenced in a study of shared clonotypes between healthy human individuals. Data came from immunoSEQ multiplex PCR; TCRdb stores just in-frame clones and leaves some out. The sample holds some 2,100,000 clones; approximately 96% are singletons and the top ten take around 0.13%. The sequenced sample was naive CD4+ T cells sorted from blood. The source of these receptors is a man between 18 and 29 years old in good health. Both conserved end residues are part of each CDR3. D genes are given only for firm matches. Clone size is shown for a subset of rows, as once, few, many or a class of expanded clone.

v_call	d_call	clone_size	j_call	cdr3_nt	cdr3_aa
TRBV19	NA	NA	TRBJ1-1	TGTGCCACTCGGACAGTCCCGAACACTGAAGCTTTCTTT	CATRTVPNTEAFF
TRBV18	TRBD1	NA	TRBJ2-7	TGTGCCAGCTCACGAACCGGGACAGGGGGCTACGAGCAGTACTTC	CASSRTGTGGYEQYF
TRBV19	NA	NA	TRBJ1-1	TGTGCCAGTACCTCACACGGCGGTATGAACACTGAAGCTTTCTTT	CASTSHGGMNTEAFF
TRBV30	TRBD1	NA	TRBJ2-5	TGTGCCTGGAGTGTTACAACAGGGGCCCCTCAAGAGACCCAGTACTTC	CAWSVTTGAPQETQYF
TRBV6-5	NA	NA	TRBJ2-7	TGTGCCAGCAGCCGACAGGCCTCCTACGAGCAATACTTC	CASSRQASYEQYF
TRBV2	TRBD2	NA	TRBJ2-3	TGTGCCAGCAGTGGGGAGGGATATAGCACAGATACGCAGTATTTT	CASSGEGYSTDTQYF
TRBV2	NA	NA	TRBJ2-5	TGTGCCAGCAATTATCTTGTGGGGGGCCGGGAGACCCAGTACTTC	CASNYLVGGRETQYF
TRBV2	NA	NA	TRBJ1-2	TGTGCCAGCAGTGAAGCGCCCCGATGGTTGTCTAACTTC	CASSEAPRWLSNF
TRBV9	NA	NA	TRBJ1-6	TGTGCCAGCAGCGTAACAGGGATGAATTCACCCCTCCACTTT	CASSVTGMNSPLHF
TRBV30	NA	NA	TRBJ1-5	TGTGCTCCCCGCTATAGCAATCAGCCCCAGCATTTT	CAPRYSNQPQHF
TRBV19	TRBD1	once	TRBJ2-7	TGTGCCAGTAGTATCACGGGACAGTTCGCCTACGAGCAGTACTTC	CASSITGQFAYEQYF